Described below is a single T cell receptor beta chain sequence and its context. What it recognizes is unknown. CDR1 is MNHEY, CDR2 SVGAGI, per germline. The V gene lost 5 bases and the J gene lost 4 bases, with 12 bases spanning the gap. This CDR3 comprises 14 residues. The data stem from a study of cytomegalovirus exposure and HLA in healthy donors. General study results and limits: A later analysis showed that HLA-associated TCR beta chains had undergone more clonal expansion than equally common others.

The PCR made use of 60 Vbeta and 13 Jbeta primers. Using immunoSEQ multiplex PCR, the repertoire was profiled, and TCRdb retains in-frame clones only, with some absent. The sample carries 120,000 or so clones, under 85% recorded once. This chain uses TRBV6-5 with TRBJ1-5, with D possibly matching TRBD1 (5 bases). This sequence was found in a man younger than 35 in good health and CMV-seropositive. The sample was PBMCs. CDR3 in amino acids: CASSTGRINQPQHF. The CDR3 nucleotides read TGTGCCAGCAGTACAGGACGGATTAATCAGCCCCAGCATTTT.